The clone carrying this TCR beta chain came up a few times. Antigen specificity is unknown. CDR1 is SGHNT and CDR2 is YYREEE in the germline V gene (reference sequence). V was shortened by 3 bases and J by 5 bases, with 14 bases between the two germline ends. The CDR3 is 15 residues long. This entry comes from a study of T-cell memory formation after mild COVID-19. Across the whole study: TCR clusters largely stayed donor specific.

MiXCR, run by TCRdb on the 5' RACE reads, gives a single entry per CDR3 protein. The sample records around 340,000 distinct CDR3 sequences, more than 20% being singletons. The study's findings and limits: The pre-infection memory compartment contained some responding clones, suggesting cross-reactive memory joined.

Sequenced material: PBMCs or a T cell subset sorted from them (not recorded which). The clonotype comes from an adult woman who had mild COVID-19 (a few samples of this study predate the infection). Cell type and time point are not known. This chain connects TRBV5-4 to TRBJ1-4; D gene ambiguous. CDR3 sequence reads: CASSYNRALNEKLFF. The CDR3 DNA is TGTGCCAGCAGCTACAACCGGGCCTTGAATGAAAAACTGTTTTTT.